One T cell receptor beta chain is described in this entry. Its antigen is currently unknown. One end of the junction fails to match germline, which may point to a read error. The source of the sample is a study of T cell repertoires in cytomegalovirus infection. Study context: Selection of CMV epitopes for the study included recently identified HLA-C-restricted and well-studied HLA-B-restricted ones.

TCRdb processed the reads anew with MiXCR; each CDR3 protein has one entry. Here the sample spans about 37,000 distinct CDR3 sequences, about 48% being singletons. The CDR3 is made up of 14 amino acids. Germline V gives CDR1 MDHEN, CDR2 SYDVKM. Findings and limits, study-wide: HLA-C-restricted CMV clonotypes gave the most frequent clonotype in two of eight donors.

J is TRBJ2-7 and V is TRBV28; no clear D gene. The material was CD8+ T cells from cultured PBMCs, obtained from culture after CMV antigen stimulation. The TCR originated in a human donor in good health (CMV status not recorded). Some clones in this sample may be carry-over from other donors' samples. For the CDR3, the DNA is TGTGCCAGCAGAGGCCCCGGGCCTCCCTACGAGAAGTACTTC. This encodes CASRGPGPPYEKYF.